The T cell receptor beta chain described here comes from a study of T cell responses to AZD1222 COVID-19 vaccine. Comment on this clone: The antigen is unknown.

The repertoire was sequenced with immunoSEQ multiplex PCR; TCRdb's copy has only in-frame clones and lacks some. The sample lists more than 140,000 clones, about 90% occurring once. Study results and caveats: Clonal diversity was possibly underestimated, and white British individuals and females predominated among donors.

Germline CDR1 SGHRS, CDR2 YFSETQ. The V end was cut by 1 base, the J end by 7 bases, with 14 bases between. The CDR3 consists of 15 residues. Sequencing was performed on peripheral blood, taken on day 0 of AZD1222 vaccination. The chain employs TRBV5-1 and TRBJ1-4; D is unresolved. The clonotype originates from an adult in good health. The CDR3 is CASSLNPAKGEKLFF. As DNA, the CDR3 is TGCGCCAGCAGCTTGAACCCAGCAAAGGGTGAAAAACTGTTTTTT.